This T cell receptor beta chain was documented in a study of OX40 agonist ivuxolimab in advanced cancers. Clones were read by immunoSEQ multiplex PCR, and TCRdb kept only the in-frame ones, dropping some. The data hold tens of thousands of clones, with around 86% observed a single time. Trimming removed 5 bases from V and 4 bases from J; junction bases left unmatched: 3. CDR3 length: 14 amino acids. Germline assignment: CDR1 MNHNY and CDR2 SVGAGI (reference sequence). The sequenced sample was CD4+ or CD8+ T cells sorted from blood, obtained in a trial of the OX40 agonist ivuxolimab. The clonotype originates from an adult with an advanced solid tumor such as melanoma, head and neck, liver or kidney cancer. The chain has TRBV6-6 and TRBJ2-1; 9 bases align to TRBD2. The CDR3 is CASSPTSGYNEQFF. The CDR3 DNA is TGTGCCAGCAGTCCGACTAGCGGATACAATGAGCAGTTCTTC.